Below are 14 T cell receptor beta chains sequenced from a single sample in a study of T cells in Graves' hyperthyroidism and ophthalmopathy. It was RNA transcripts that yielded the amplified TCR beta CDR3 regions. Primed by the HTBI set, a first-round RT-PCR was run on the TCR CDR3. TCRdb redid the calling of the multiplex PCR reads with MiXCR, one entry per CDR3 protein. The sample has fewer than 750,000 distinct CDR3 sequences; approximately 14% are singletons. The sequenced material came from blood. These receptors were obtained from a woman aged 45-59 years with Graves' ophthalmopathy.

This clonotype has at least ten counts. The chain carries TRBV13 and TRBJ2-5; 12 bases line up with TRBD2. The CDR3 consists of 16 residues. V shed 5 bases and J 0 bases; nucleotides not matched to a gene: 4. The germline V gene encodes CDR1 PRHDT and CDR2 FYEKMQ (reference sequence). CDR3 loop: CASSEGLAGNQETQYF. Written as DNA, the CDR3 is TGTGCCAGCAGCGAAGGACTAGCGGGAAACCAAGAGACCCAGTACTTC.

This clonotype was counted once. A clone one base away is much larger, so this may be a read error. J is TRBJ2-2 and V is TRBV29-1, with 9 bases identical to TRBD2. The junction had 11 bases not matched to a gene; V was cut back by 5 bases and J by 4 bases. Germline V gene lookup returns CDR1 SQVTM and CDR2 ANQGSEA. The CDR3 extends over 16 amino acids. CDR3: CSVQSSGSTCTGELFF. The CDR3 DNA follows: TGCAGCGTTCAGAGTAGCGGGAGTACGTGCACCGGGGAGCTGTTTTTT.

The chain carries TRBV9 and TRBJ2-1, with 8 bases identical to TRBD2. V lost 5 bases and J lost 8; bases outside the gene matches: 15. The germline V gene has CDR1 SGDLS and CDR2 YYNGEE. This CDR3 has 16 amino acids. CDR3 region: CASSPQIAGSIDEQFF. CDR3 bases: TGTGCCAGCAGTCCCCAAATAGCGGGAAGTATCGATGAGCAGTTCTTC. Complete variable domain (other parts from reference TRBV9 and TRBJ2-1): DSGVTQTPKHLITATGQRVTLRCSPRSGDLSVYWYQQSLDQGLQFLIQYYNGEERAKGNILERFSAQQFPDLHSELNLSSLELGDSALYFCASSPQIAGSIDEQFFGPGTRLTVL.

CDR3 nucleotides: TGTGCCAGCAGTCCGACAGGAGGCCCTCGGCCCCAGCATTTT. Residues: CASSPTGGPRPQHF. The V call is TRBV12-3 or TRBV12-4, the J call TRBJ1-5; D perhaps matches TRBD1 (6 bases). V was trimmed by 5 bases and J by 9 bases, leaving 17 bases between them. This CDR3 region has 14 residues.

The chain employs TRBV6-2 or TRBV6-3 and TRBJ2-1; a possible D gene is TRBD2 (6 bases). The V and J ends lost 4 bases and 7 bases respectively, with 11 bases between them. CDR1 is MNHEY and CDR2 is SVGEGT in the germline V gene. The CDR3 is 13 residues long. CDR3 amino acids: CASSLASVNEQFF. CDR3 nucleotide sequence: TGTGCCAGCAGTTTGGCTAGCGTAAATGAGCAGTTCTTC.

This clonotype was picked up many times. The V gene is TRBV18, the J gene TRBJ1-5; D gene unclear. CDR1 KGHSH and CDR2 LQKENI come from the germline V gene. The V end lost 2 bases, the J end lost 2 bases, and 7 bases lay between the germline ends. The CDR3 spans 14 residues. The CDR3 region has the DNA TGTGCCAGCTCACCAGAAAACGGCAATCAGCCCCAGCATTTT. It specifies CASSPENGNQPQHF. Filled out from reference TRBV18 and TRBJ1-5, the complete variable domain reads NAGVMQNPRHLVRRRGQEARLRCSPMKGHSHVYWYRQLPEEGLKFMVYLQKENIIDESGMPKERFSAEFPKEGPSILRIQQVVRGDSAAYFCASSPENGNQPQHFGDGTRLSIL.

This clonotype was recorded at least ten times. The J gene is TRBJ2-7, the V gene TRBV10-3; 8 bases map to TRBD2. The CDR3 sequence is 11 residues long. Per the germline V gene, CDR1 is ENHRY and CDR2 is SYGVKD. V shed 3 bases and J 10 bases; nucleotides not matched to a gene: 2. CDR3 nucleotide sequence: TGTGCCATCAGTGAAAGCGGGGGTCAGTACTTC. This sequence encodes CAISESGGQYF.

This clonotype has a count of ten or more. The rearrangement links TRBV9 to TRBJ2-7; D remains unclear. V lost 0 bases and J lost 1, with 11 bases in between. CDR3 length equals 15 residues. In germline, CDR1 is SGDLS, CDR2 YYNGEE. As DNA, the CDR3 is TGTGCCAGCAGCGTAGATCCGGTATCTTCCTACGAGCAGTACTTC. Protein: CASSVDPVSSYEQYF.

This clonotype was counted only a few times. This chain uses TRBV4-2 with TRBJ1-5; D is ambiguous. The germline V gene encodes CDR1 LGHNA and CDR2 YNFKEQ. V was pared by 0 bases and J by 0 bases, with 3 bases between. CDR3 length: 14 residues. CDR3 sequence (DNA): TGTGCCAGCAGCCAAGAGCATAGCAATCAGCCCCAGCATTTT. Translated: CASSQEHSNQPQHF.

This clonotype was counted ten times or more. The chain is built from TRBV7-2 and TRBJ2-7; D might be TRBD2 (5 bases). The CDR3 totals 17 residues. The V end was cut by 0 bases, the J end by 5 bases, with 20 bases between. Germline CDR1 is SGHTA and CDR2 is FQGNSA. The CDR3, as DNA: TGTGCCAGCAGCTTAGCGCCGCCGGGGTCGGGGTTGAACGAGCAGTACTTC. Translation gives CASSLAPPGSGLNEQYF.

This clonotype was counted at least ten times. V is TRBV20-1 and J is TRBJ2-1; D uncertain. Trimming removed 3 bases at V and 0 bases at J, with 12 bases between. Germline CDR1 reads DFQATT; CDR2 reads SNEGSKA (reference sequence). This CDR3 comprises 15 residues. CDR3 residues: CSARGGLSSYNEQFF. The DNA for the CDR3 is TGCAGTGCTAGGGGCGGTCTGAGCTCCTACAATGAGCAGTTCTTC.

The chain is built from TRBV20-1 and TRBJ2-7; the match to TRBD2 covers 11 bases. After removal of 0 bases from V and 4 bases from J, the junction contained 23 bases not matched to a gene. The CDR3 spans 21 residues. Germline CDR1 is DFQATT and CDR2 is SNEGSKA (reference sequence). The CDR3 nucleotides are TGCAGTGCTAGAGATCGGGCACTAGCGGGAGAATGGAGCTTGAGTAGGTACGAGCAGTACTTC. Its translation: CSARDRALAGEWSLSRYEQYF.

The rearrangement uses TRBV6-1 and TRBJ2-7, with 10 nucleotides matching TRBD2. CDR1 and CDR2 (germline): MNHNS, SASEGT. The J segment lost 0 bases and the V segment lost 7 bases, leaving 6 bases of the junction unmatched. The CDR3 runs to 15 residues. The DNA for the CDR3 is TGTGCCAGCACAACTAGCGGGGCCACCTCCTACGAGCAGTACTTC. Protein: CASTTSGATSYEQYF.

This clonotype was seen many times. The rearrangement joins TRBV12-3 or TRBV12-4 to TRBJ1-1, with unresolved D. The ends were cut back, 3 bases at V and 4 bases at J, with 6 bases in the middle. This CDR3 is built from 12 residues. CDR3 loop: CASSLRVTEAFF. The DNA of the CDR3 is TGTGCCAGCAGTTTGAGGGTCACTGAAGCTTTCTTT.